The 29 T cell receptor beta chains below all came from one sample that was sequenced in a study of blood T cell repertoires in COVID-19. The protocol was immunoSEQ multiplex PCR, while the TCRdb copy is restricted to in-frame clones and leaves out a portion. The table lists more than 150,000 clones, about four fifths of them singletons, with roughly 6.3% in the top ten. The specimen was peripheral blood. These receptors all come from a human donor in a cohort sampled during active COVID-19.

This chain links TRBV9 with TRBJ1-4; a weak D match, TRBD1 (5 bases). This CDR3 contains 15 residues. The V gene lost 0 bases and the J gene lost 3 bases, with 9 bases spanning the gap. From germline, CDR1 is SGDLS and CDR2 YYNGEE. The CDR3 bases are TGTGCCAGCAGCGTAGGGGGCGGCCCTAATGAAAAACTGTTTTTT. It specifies CASSVGGGPNEKLFF.

This clone was counted only a few times. J is TRBJ1-1 and V is TRBV5-5; D unresolved. CDR3 size: 13 residues. CDR1 is SGHKS and CDR2 is YYEKEE in the germline V gene (reference sequence). V dropped 0 bases and J dropped 4 bases, with 7 bases sitting between them. The CDR3 spells CASSLGEGTEAFF. The CDR3 DNA sequence: TGTGCCAGCAGCTTGGGCGAGGGCACTGAAGCTTTCTTT.

The CDR3 loop reads CAWSGGMVTEAFF. CDR3 sequence (DNA): TGTGCCTGGAGCGGAGGGATGGTTACTGAAGCTTTCTTT. This chain uses TRBV30 with TRBJ1-1; D is uncertain. Germline lookup yields CDR1 GTSNPN and CDR2 SVGIG (reference sequence). V dropped 3 bases and J dropped 5 bases, with 13 bases sitting between them. CDR3 length: 13 amino acids.

The V and J genes are TRBV7-9 and TRBJ2-7, with 9 bases fitting TRBD2. The CDR3 sequence is 14 residues long. CDR1 SEHNR and CDR2 FQNEAQ come from the germline V gene (reference sequence). V was clipped by 5 bases and J by 3 bases; unmatched bases: 5. The CDR3 region has the DNA TGTGCCAGCAGCCCTACGCGGGGGGGCTACGAGCAGTACTTC. This codes for CASSPTRGGYEQYF.

This clone was picked up a small number of times. The chain combines TRBV30 with TRBJ1-2; TRBD1 agrees at 7 bases. The germline V gene encodes CDR1 GTSNPN and CDR2 SVGIG (reference sequence). This CDR3 comprises 16 residues. The J segment lost 0 bases and the V segment lost 1 base, leaving 8 bases of the junction unmatched. CDR3 nucleotides: TGTGCCTGGAGTGCGACAGGGATGGCCTCTAACTATGGCTACACCTTC. It translates to CAWSATGMASNYGYTF.

The chain recombines TRBV27 with TRBJ2-2; D ambiguous. Germline loops: CDR1 MNHEY, CDR2 SMNVEV (reference sequence). This CDR3 spans 15 amino acids. Trimming shortened V by 5 bases and J by 8 bases, and 18 bases separated the two germline ends. This CDR3 is CASSAPYPPSGELFF. The CDR3 DNA is TGTGCCAGCAGTGCACCGTACCCACCGAGTGGGGAGCTGTTTTTT.

The chain recombines TRBV6-4 with TRBJ1-4; TRBD1 aligns across 12 bases. Germline V gives CDR1 MRHNA, CDR2 SNTAGT. The V and J ends lost 2 bases and 2 bases, in that order; junction bases with no gene match: 12. This CDR3 has 20 residues. The chain's CDR3 is CASSDEAGQGAFLTNEKLFF. The CDR3 region has the DNA TGTGCCAGCAGTGACGAAGCGGGACAGGGGGCGTTTTTGACTAATGAAAAACTGTTTTTT.

About this clone: The germline gene is not matched at one end of the junction; a read error may be the cause. J is TRBJ2-7 and V is TRBV19, with D unclear. CDR1 is LNHDA and CDR2 is SQIVND in the germline V gene (reference sequence). This CDR3 comprises 15 residues. The CDR3 spells CASSIVPTSSDEQYF. CDR3 bases: TGTGCCAGTAGTATAGTCCCTACCTCCTCCGACGAGCAGTACTTC.

The rearrangement uses TRBV4-1 and TRBJ2-7; 7 bases fit TRBD2. Germline V CDR1 and CDR2: MGHRA, YSYEKL. Losses at the gene ends were 3 bases for V and 0 bases for J; bases not matched to a gene: 8. This CDR3 is built from 16 residues. CDR3: CASSQISGSSSYEQYF. The DNA of the CDR3 is TGCGCCAGCAGCCAGATTAGCGGGTCCAGCTCCTACGAGCAGTACTTC.

The chain carries TRBV30 and TRBJ1-2; D uncertain. Trimming removed 0 bases at V and 0 bases at J, with 5 bases between. The CDR3 runs to 13 residues. The V gene's germline CDR1 is GTSNPN and CDR2 SVGIG (reference sequence). This chain's CDR3 is CAWSVQANYGYTF. The CDR3, as DNA: TGTGCCTGGAGTGTACAAGCTAACTATGGCTACACCTTC.

This chain connects TRBV11-2 to TRBJ1-2, with D perhaps TRBD1 (5 bases). The V end was cut by 2 bases, the J end by 8 bases, with 15 bases between. The CDR3 runs 14 residues. Germline values: CDR1 SGHAT, CDR2 FQNNGV. This chain's CDR3 is CASSLMRGAGGYTF. CDR3 coding DNA: TGTGCCAGCAGCTTAATGCGGGGCGCGGGAGGCTACACCTTC.

This clone turned up a few times. CDR3 DNA: TGTGCCAGCAGGGGACAGGCCCACAATCAGCCCCAGCATTTT. Its protein is CASRGQAHNQPQHF. The chain employs TRBV2 and TRBJ1-5, with TRBD1 matching 8 bases. This CDR3 contains 14 residues. V was pared by 6 bases and J by 3 bases, with 4 bases of the junction left unmatched. Germline V lookup: CDR1 SNHLY, CDR2 FYNNEI.

The CDR3 bases are TGCGCCAGCAGCTTGGGCGGACAGGGGGCTTACGAGCAGTACTTC. Protein sequence: CASSLGGQGAYEQYF. The rearrangement links TRBV5-1 to TRBJ2-7, with 11 bases aligning to TRBD1. CDR1 is SGHRS, CDR2 YFSETQ, per germline. This CDR3 has 15 residues. V shed 0 bases and J 4 bases; nucleotides not matched to a gene: 3.

V usage is TRBV7-9 and J usage is TRBJ1-3, with unresolved D. Germline CDR1 and CDR2: SEHNR and FQNEAQ (reference sequence). The CDR3 contains 17 residues. Trimming pared 5 bases from V and 0 bases from J, leaving 17 bases between. CDR3 region: CASSQKVAGNSGNTIYF. In DNA, the CDR3 is TGTGCCAGCAGCCAGAAGGTAGCCGGGAACTCTGGAAACACCATATATTTT. Supplemented by reference TRBV7-9 and TRBJ1-3, the full variable domain reads DTGVSQNPRHKITKRGQNVTFRCDPISEHNRLYWYRQTLGQGPEFLTYFQNEAQLEKSRLLSDRFSAERPKGSFSTLEIQRTEQGDSAMYLCASSQKVAGNSGNTIYFGEGSWLTVV.

The V and J genes are TRBV7-9 and TRBJ1-2, with unresolved D. This CDR3 has 14 residues. Trimming left V 5 bases short and J 8 bases short, with 18 bases between. Germline lookup yields CDR1 SEHNR and CDR2 FQNEAQ (reference sequence). CDR3 amino acids: CASSLIYRPEGYTF. Here the CDR3 DNA reads TGTGCCAGCAGCCTCATCTATCGCCCGGAGGGCTACACCTTC.

This chain links TRBV5-1 with TRBJ2-7, with D possibly being TRBD2 (6 bases). CDR1 SGHRS and CDR2 YFSETQ come from the germline V gene. The CDR3 covers 14 residues. The V end was cut by 0 bases, the J end by 5 bases, with 12 bases between. This CDR3 is CASSLGPREDEQYF. Here the CDR3 DNA reads TGCGCCAGCAGCTTGGGTCCCAGGGAGGACGAGCAGTACTTC.

Written as DNA, the CDR3 is TGTGCCAGCGTTATAGGAAGCATGGGGAGTGGGTACGAGCAGTACTTC. Protein: CASVIGSMGSGYEQYF. J is TRBJ2-7 and V is TRBV2, with D tentatively TRBD2 (5 bases). The CDR3 is 16 amino acids. From germline, CDR1 is SNHLY and CDR2 FYNNEI. V was cut by 8 bases and J by 4 bases, with 24 bases left in between.

This chain uses TRBV10-3 with TRBJ2-3; 8 bases agree with TRBD1. V dropped 6 bases and J dropped 1; count of bases not matched to a gene: 9. The CDR3 extends over 16 amino acids. CDR1 is ENHRY and CDR2 is SYGVKD in the germline V gene. In DNA, the CDR3 is TGTGCCATCAGAGACAGGACAGGGCAGGGCACAGATACGCAGTATTTT. Translation gives CAIRDRTGQGTDTQYF.

The rearrangement links TRBV4-2 to TRBJ2-1, with 10 bases aligning to TRBD2. CDR1 is LGHNA, CDR2 YNFKEQ, per germline. The junction had 5 bases not matched to a gene; V was cut back by 0 bases and J by 3 bases. The CDR3 is 17 residues long. The CDR3 DNA reads as TGTGCCAGCAGCCAAGACCTTAGCGGGGGGCTCTACAATGAGCAGTTCTTC. Its translation: CASSQDLSGGLYNEQFF.

V and J are TRBV4-2 and TRBJ1-6; 11 nucleotides match TRBD1. The V gene's germline CDR1 is LGHNA and CDR2 YNFKEQ. The CDR3 sequence is 15 residues long. V shed 3 bases, J shed 8 bases, and the junction held 3 bases outside the gene matches. The CDR3 is CASSHRTGGDSPLHF. The CDR3 DNA reads as TGTGCCAGCAGCCATCGGACAGGGGGCGATTCACCCCTCCACTTT.

This clone has at least ten counts. V usage is TRBV3-1 (or the pseudogene TRBV3-2) and J usage is TRBJ2-7; 7 positions agree with TRBD1. V was clipped by 1 base and J by 5 bases; unmatched bases: 8. Germline V gene sequence: CDR1 LGHDT, CDR2 YNNKEL (reference sequence). CDR3 length equals 15 residues. In DNA form, the CDR3 reads TGTGCCAGCAGCCAAGGACAGGGAAGGACACACGAGCAGTACTTC. It is translated as CASSQGQGRTHEQYF.

The chain joins TRBV5-5 to TRBJ1-4; 10 nucleotides line up with TRBD1. The V gene end was trimmed by 4 bases and the J gene end by 4 bases; junction bases not matched to a gene: 13. Germline loops: CDR1 SGHKS, CDR2 YYEKEE (reference sequence). The CDR3 length is 18 residues. The CDR3 DNA sequence: TGTGCCAGCAGCCCTGGCGAGACAGGGGGCAGCATTAATGAAAAACTGTTTTTT. Translation: CASSPGETGGSINEKLFF.

The rearrangement joins TRBV6-6 to TRBJ2-2; D is ambiguous. The CDR3 consists of 12 residues. Germline V lookup: CDR1 MNHNY, CDR2 SVGAGI (reference sequence). V was shortened by 6 bases and J by 2 bases, with 4 bases between the two germline ends. CDR3 residues: CASSLNTGELFF. The CDR3 nucleotides are TGTGCCAGCAGCCTTAACACCGGGGAGCTGTTTTTT.

The genes are TRBV4-1 and TRBJ2-7, with 8 bases fitting TRBD1. The V segment lost 1 base and the J segment 5 bases; nucleotides outside the gene matches: 7. CDR1 is MGHRA, CDR2 YSYEKL, per germline. The CDR3 extends over 15 amino acids. The CDR3 region has the DNA TGCGCCAGCAGCCAAGGATTACAGGGGGTGGACGAGCAGTACTTC. Translating gives CASSQGLQGVDEQYF.

The V gene is TRBV4-1, the J gene TRBJ1-2; D perhaps matches TRBD1 (5 bases). Germline CDR1 and CDR2: MGHRA and YSYEKL. This CDR3 contains 14 residues. Trimming left V 3 bases short and J 4 bases short, with 12 bases between. The CDR3 DNA follows: TGCGCCAGCAGCCAGGGCGGGGGGAGCTATGGCTACACCTTC. Translated: CASSQGGGSYGYTF.

The rearrangement uses TRBV19 and TRBJ1-1; TRBD1 matches at 9 bases. With 5 bases clipped from V and 4 bases from J, the junction kept 11 bases outside the gene matches. This CDR3 is built from 16 residues. Germline loops: CDR1 LNHDA, CDR2 SQIVND (reference sequence). DNA for the CDR3: TGTGCCAGTAGTTCCTTAAGACAGGGGGGTATCACTGAAGCTTTCTTT. It translates to CASSSLRQGGITEAFF.

This chain links TRBV29-1 with TRBJ2-1, with 10 bases identical to TRBD2. Germline assignment: CDR1 SQVTM and CDR2 ANQGSEA. J lost 4 bases, V lost 7 bases, and 7 bases had no gene match. The CDR3 length is 14 residues. DNA of the CDR3: TGCAGCGCAGATACTAGCGGGGCTTACAATGAGCAGTTCTTC. Amino acid sequence: CSADTSGAYNEQFF.

The rearrangement joins TRBV19 to TRBJ2-3; D is unclear. The V gene lost 5 bases and the J gene lost 4 bases, with 13 bases spanning the gap. CDR1 is LNHDA, CDR2 SQIVND, per germline (reference sequence). CDR3 length equals 14 residues. This CDR3 reads CASSVRGSPDTQYF. DNA of the CDR3: TGTGCCAGTAGTGTCCGTGGTAGTCCAGATACGCAGTATTTT.

The CDR3 protein is CASSLSAGSTDTQYF. In DNA, the CDR3 is TGTGCCAGCAGCTTGTCAGCGGGGAGCACAGATACGCAGTATTTT. This rearrangement joins TRBV5-4 to TRBJ2-3, with 7 bases that match TRBD2. Trimming took 1 base from V and 0 from J; bases not matched to a gene: 2. CDR1 SGHNT and CDR2 YYREEE come from the germline V gene (reference sequence). This CDR3 contains 15 residues.